This record looks at one T cell receptor beta chain sequence and its context. Here immunoSEQ multiplex PCR was the method, and the copy in TCRdb shows in-frame clones only, minus some. The data show thousands of clones, roughly 87% seen once. The time point was: recipient sample about 28 days before transplant, after cytoreduction. This record comes from a study of T cell clonotyping in hematopoietic cell transplantation. Germline lookup yields CDR1 SGDLS and CDR2 YYNGEE. The ends were cut back, 0 bases at V and 4 bases at J, with 10 bases in the middle. The CDR3 runs 15 residues. The chain combines TRBV9 with TRBJ2-2; TRBD2 might be the D (5 bases). The receptor comes from an older woman with acute myeloid leukemia. Some clones in this sample may be carry-over from other donors' samples. Sequenced material: peripheral blood mononuclear cells, taken before stem cell transplant. The CDR3 is CASSVDTGVTGELFF. CDR3 DNA: TGTGCCAGCAGCGTAGACACCGGGGTCACCGGGGAGCTGTTTTTT.